This T cell receptor (beta chain) comes out of a study of blood T cell repertoires in COVID-19. Seattle cases were enrolled at active infection and followed longitudinally. V dropped 0 bases and J dropped 0; count of bases not matched to a gene: 3. CDR1 is SGHRS, CDR2 YFSETQ, per germline. CDR3 size: 16 residues. Assay: immunoSEQ multiplex PCR; the TCRdb copy retains only in-frame clones and omits some. The sample records some 90,000 clones, around 85% being singletons. The V and J genes are TRBV5-1 and TRBJ2-1; 7 nucleotides line up with TRBD2. The receptor was isolated from a woman aged 55-69 years with COVID-19, enrolled during active disease. Sequencing used peripheral blood. CDR3 region: CASSLAPSGSYNEQFF. The CDR3 nucleotides are TGCGCCAGCAGCTTGGCCCCTAGCGGCTCCTACAATGAGCAGTTCTTC.